One sample yielded the 8 T cell receptor beta chains listed below, sequenced in a study of blood T cell repertoires in COVID-19. Produced via immunoSEQ multiplex PCR; TCRdb's table is partial and in-frame only. The repertoire consists of about 290,000 clones, with 85% occurring once and the leading ten covering 4.1%. The sample was peripheral blood. Receptors originate from a woman between 45 and 60 years old with active or convalescent COVID-19.

This clone was seen a single time. This rearrangement joins TRBV7-6 to TRBJ2-7; 11 bases fit TRBD2. The V segment lost 4 bases and the J segment 3 bases; nucleotides outside the gene matches: 5. CDR1 is SGHVS and CDR2 is FNYEAQ in the germline V gene. The CDR3 loop spans 15 amino acids. DNA for the CDR3: TGTGCCAGCAGCTCCAAGGGGACTAGCGGCTACGAGCAGTACTTC. This translates into CASSSKGTSGYEQYF.

CDR3 loop: CASSLAGYGLNQPQHF. DNA for the CDR3: TGTGCCAGCAGCTTGGCGGGGTATGGCTTAAATCAGCCCCAGCATTTT. The chain links TRBV7-8 to TRBJ1-5, with D hard to call. Between the trimmed V and J ends, which lost 3 bases and 4 bases, there was a span of 16 bases. CDR3 length: 16 residues. Looked up from germline, CDR1 is SGHVS and CDR2 is FQNEAQ.

The chain joins TRBV7-2 to TRBJ2-1; 13 bases are shared with TRBD2. CDR1 is SGHTA and CDR2 is FQGNSA in the germline V gene. This CDR3 region has 15 residues. The trim removed 5 bases at V and 11 bases at J, leaving 9 bases unmatched. CDR3 sequence: CASSQLAGGQSKQFF. In DNA form, the CDR3 reads TGTGCCAGCAGCCAACTAGCGGGAGGGCAGTCAAAGCAGTTCTTC. The whole variable domain, remainder taken from reference TRBV7-2 and TRBJ2-1, is GAGVSQSPSNKVTEKGKDVELRCDPISGHTALYWYRQSLGQGLEFLIYFQGNSAPDKSGLPSDRFSAERTGGSVSTLTIQRTQQEDSAVYLCASSQLAGGQSKQFFGPGTRLTVL.

V is TRBV6-5 and J is TRBJ2-4; 9 bases align to TRBD1. CDR1 is MNHEY, CDR2 SVGAGI, per germline. V lost 6 bases and J lost 6; bases outside the gene matches: 6. CDR3 length: 14 amino acids. Here the CDR3 reads CASRSGTGRNIQYF. The CDR3 DNA is TGTGCCAGCAGATCCGGGACAGGGAGAAACATTCAGTACTTC.

The gene calls are TRBV3-1 (or the pseudogene TRBV3-2) and TRBJ2-5, with TRBD2 as a possible D gene (5 bases). This CDR3 is 14 amino acids long. CDR1 is LGHDT, CDR2 YNNKEL, per germline (reference sequence). Deletions cut 6 bases from V and 5 bases from J, with 16 bases between. The CDR3 DNA reads TGTGCCAGCAGGGAGGCAGGTGGGTCGGAGACCCAGTACTTC. This gives the protein CASREAGGSETQYF.

This sequence joins TRBV18 and TRBJ1-3; 7 nucleotides line up with TRBD1. With 6 bases clipped from V and 2 bases from J, the junction kept 13 bases outside the gene matches. Germline values: CDR1 KGHSH, CDR2 LQKENI. This CDR3 contains 17 residues. In DNA, the CDR3 is TGTGCCAGCTCGGAGACCAGACAGGGAAGGGCTGGAAACACCATATATTTT. Residues: CASSETRQGRAGNTIYF.

The J gene is TRBJ2-1, the V gene TRBV7-2; 10 bases fit TRBD1. The CDR3 spans 17 residues. With 0 bases clipped from V and 0 bases from J, the junction kept 2 bases outside the gene matches. Germline V gives CDR1 SGHTA, CDR2 FQGNSA. CDR3 region: CASSLAWTGGSYNEQFF. The CDR3 DNA reads as TGTGCCAGCAGCTTAGCGTGGACAGGGGGCTCCTACAATGAGCAGTTCTTC.

This chain joins TRBV10-2 and TRBJ2-3; 7 positions agree with TRBD2. V trimming: 11 bases; J trimming: 4 bases; junction bases outside the gene matches: 6. Per the germline V gene, CDR1 is WSHSY and CDR2 is SAAADI. The CDR3 sequence is 12 residues long. CDR3 region: CALGAGADTQYF. The CDR3 bases are TGCGCCTTAGGGGCGGGAGCAGATACGCAGTATTTT.